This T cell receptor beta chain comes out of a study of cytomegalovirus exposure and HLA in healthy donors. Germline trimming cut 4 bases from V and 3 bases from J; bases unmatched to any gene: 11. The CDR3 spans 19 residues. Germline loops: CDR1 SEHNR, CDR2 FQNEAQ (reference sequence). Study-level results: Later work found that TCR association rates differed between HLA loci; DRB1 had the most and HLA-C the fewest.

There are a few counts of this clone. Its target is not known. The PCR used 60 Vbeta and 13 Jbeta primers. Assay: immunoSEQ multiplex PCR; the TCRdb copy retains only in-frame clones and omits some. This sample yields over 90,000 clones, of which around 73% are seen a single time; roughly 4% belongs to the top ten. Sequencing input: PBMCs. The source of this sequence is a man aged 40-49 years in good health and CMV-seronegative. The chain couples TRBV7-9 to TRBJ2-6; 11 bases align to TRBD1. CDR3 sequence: CASSSYLGQGVLGANVLTF. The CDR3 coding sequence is TGTGCCAGCAGCTCCTACCTGGGACAGGGGGTCCTTGGGGCCAACGTCCTGACTTTC.